The sequence of this TCR beta chain was determined in a study of cytotoxic CD8 clonotypes in ibrutinib-treated CLL. Study-wide background: Responses: roughly 25 partial, 2 complete; after median 68 months, about 15 stayed remitted, 12 progressed.

The method was immunoSEQ multiplex PCR; TCRdb's version includes in-frame clones alone and lacks a portion of them. The repertoire consists of tens of thousands of clones, with 90% occurring once and the leading ten covering 3% to 3.5%. The germline CDR1 and CDR2 sequences are SGHDN and FVKESK. CDR3 length: 16 amino acids. Trimming removed 1 base from V and 2 bases from J, with 15 bases in between. Specimen: PBMCs, collected after 12 months of ibrutinib treatment. The TCR originated in a human donor with chronic lymphocytic leukemia. The V and J genes are TRBV14 and TRBJ2-7, with a weak D call TRBD2 (5 bases). The CDR3 DNA sequence: TGTGCCAGCAGCCAAGCACGAGGGATCCTAACCTACGAGCAGTACTTC. Protein: CASSQARGILTYEQYF.